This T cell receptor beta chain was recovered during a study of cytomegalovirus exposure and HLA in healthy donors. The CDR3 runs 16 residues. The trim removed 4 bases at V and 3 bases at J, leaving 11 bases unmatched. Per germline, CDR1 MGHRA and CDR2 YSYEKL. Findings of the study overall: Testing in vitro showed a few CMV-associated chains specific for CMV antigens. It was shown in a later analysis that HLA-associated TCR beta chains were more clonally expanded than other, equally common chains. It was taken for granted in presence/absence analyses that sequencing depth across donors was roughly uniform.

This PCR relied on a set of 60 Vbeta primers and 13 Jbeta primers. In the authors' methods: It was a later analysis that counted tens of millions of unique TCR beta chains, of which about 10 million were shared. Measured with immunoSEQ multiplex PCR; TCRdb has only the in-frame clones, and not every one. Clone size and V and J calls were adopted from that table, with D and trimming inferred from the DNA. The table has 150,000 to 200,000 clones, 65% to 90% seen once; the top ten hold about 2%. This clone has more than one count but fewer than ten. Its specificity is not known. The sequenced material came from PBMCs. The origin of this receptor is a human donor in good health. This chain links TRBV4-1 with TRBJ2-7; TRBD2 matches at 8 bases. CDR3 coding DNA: TGCGCCAGCAGCCGGGGCTCCGGGGGGGCTTTCTACGAGCAGTACTTC. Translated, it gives CASSRGSGGAFYEQYF.